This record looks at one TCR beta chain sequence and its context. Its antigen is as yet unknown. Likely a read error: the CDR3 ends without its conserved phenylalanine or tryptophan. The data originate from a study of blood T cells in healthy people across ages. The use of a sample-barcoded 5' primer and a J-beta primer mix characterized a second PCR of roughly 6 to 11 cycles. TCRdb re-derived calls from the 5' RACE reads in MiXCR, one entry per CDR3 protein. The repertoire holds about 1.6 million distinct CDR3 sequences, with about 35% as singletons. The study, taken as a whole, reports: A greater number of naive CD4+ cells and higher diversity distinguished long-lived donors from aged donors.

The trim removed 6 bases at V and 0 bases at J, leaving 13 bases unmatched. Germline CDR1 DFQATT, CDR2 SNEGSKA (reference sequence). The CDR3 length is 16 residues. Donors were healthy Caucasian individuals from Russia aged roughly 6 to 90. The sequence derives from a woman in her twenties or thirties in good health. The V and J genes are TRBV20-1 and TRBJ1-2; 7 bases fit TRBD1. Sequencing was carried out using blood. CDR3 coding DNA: TGCAGTGCCGAACCCTACCTGGGACAGACTAACTATGGCTACACCGTC. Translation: CSAEPYLGQTNYGYTV.